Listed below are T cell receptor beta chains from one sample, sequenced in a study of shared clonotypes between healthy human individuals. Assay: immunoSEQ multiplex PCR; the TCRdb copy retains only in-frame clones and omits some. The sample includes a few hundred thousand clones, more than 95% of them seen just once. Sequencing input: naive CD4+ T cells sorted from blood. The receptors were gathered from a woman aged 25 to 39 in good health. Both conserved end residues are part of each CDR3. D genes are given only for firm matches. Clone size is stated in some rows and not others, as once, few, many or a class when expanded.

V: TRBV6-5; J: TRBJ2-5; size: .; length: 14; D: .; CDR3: CASSYAGEAETQYF; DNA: TGTGCCAGCAGTTACGCAGGGGAGGCGGAGACCCAGTACTTC
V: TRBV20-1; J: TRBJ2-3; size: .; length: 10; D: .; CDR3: CSALIDTQYF; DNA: TGCAGTGCCTTGATAGATACGCAGTATTTT
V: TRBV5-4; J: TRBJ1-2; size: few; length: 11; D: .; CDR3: CASSLVDGYTF; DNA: TGTGCCAGCAGCTTGGTTGATGGCTACACCTTC
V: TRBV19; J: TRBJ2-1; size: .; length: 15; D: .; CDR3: CASSIDLSGYNEQFF; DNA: TGTGCCAGTAGTATAGATCTATCCGGTTACAATGAGCAGTTCTTC
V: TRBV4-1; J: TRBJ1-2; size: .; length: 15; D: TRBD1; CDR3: CASSQSRTGAGGYTF; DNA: TGCGCCAGCAGCCAATCCCGGACAGGGGCTGGTGGCTACACCTTC
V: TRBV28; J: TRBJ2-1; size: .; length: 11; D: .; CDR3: CASSQYNEQFF; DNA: TGTGCCAGCAGTCAGTACAATGAGCAGTTCTTC
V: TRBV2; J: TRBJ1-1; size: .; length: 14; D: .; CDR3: CASSETEARTEAFF; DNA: TGTGCCAGCAGTGAAACGGAGGCGAGGACTGAAGCTTTCTTT
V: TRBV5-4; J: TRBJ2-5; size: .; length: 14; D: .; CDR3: CASSQPGEVETQYF; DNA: TGTGCCAGCAGCCAACCAGGGGAGGTCGAGACCCAGTACTTC
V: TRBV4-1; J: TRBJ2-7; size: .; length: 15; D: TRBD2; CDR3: CASSRSGTSGYEQYF; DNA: TGCGCCAGCAGCCGCTCCGGGACTAGCGGGTACGAGCAGTACTTC
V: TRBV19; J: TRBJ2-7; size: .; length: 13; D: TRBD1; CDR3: CASCRDRGAEQYF; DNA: TGTGCCAGTTGCCGGGACAGGGGGGCCGAGCAGTACTTC
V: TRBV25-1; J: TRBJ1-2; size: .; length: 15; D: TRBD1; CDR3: CASSDGTEYPYGYTF; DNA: TGTGCCAGCAGTGATGGGACAGAATACCCCTATGGCTACACCTTC
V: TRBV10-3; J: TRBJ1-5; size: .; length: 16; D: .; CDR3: CAISEIGGANNQPQHF; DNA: TGTGCCATCAGTGAGATTGGGGGCGCGAACAATCAGCCCCAGCATTTT
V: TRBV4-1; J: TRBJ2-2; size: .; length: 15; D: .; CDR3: CASSQPTAIPGELFF; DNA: TGCGCCAGCAGCCAACCGACAGCTATCCCCGGGGAGCTGTTTTTT
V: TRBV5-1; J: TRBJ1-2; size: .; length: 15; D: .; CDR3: CASSLAGTQAYGYTF; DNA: TGCGCCAGCAGCTTGGCCGGGACACAGGCCTATGGCTACACCTTC
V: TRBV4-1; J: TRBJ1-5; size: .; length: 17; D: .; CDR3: CASSQLVILGSNQPQHF; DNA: TGCGCCAGCAGCCAATTAGTAATCTTAGGGAGCAATCAGCCCCAGCATTTT
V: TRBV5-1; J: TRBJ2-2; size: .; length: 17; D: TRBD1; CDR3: CASRSGQGAKNTGELFF; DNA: TGCGCCAGCAGATCGGGACAGGGGGCGAAGAACACCGGGGAGCTGTTTTTT
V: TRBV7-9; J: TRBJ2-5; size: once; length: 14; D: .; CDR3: CASRLFGLVETQYF; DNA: TGTGCCAGCAGACTTTTCGGACTTGTAGAGACCCAGTACTTC
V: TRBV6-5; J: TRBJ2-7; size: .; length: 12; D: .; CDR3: CASGTNSYEQYF; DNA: TGTGCCAGCGGGACCAATTCCTACGAGCAGTACTTC
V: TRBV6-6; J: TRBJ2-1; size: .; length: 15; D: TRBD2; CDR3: CASSNQGLAGDEQFF; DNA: TGTGCCAGCAGTAACCAGGGGCTAGCGGGAGATGAGCAGTTCTTC
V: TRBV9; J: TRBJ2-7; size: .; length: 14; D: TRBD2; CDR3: CASSQGLASYEQYF; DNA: TGTGCCAGCAGTCAAGGACTAGCTTCCTACGAGCAGTACTTC
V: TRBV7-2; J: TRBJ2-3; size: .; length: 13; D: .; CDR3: CASSSRTGVSQYF; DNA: TGTGCCAGCAGCTCTCGGACCGGGGTGTCGCAGTATTTT
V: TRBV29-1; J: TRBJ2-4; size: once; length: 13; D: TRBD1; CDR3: CSVMTGTGNIQYF; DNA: TGCAGCGTCATGACAGGGACAGGAAACATTCAGTACTTC
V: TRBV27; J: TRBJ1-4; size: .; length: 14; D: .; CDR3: CASSAWGDNEKLFF; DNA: TGTGCCAGCAGTGCCTGGGGGGACAATGAAAAACTGTTTTTT
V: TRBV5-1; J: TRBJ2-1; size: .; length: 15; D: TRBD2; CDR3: CASSQRTSGHNEQFF; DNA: TGCGCCAGCAGCCAAAGGACTAGCGGACACAATGAGCAGTTCTTC
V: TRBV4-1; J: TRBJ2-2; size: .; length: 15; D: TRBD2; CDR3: CASSQDREGIRELFF; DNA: TGCGCCAGCAGCCAAGATCGGGAGGGGATCCGGGAGCTGTTTTTT
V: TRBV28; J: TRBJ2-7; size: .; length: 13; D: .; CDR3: CASSLATSYEQYF; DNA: TGTGCCAGCAGTTTAGCTACCTCCTACGAGCAGTACTTC
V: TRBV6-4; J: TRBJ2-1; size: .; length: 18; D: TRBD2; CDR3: CATSPRTSGGNTHNEQFF; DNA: TGTGCCACCAGCCCCCGGACTAGCGGGGGAAATACGCACAATGAGCAGTTCTTC
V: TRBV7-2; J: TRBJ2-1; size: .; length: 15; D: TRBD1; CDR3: CASSLAGQGYNEQFF; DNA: TGTGCCAGCAGCTTAGCCGGACAGGGCTACAATGAGCAGTTCTTC
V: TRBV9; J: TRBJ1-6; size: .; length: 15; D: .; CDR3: CASSVLAGTNSALHF; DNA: TGTGCCAGCAGCGTTTTGGCAGGGACCAATTCGGCCCTCCACTTT
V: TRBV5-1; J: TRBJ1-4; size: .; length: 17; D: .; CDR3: CASSLVPRGRINEKLFF; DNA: TGCGCCAGCAGCTTGGTACCTAGGGGACGGATCAATGAAAAACTGTTTTTT
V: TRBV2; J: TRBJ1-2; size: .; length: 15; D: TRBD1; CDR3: CASRDRQGGRHGYTF; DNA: TGTGCCAGCAGAGATAGACAGGGCGGTCGGCATGGCTACACCTTC
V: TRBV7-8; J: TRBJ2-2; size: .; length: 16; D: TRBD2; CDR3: CASSSSGRANTGELFF; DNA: TGTGCCAGCAGCTCTAGCGGGAGGGCGAACACCGGGGAGCTGTTTTTT
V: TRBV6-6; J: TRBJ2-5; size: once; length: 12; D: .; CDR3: CASSYTSSVTYF; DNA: TGTGCCAGCAGTTACACCTCCAGTGTGACGTACTTC
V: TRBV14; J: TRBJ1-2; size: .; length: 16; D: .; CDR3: CASSQGSTDAPYGYTF; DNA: TGTGCCAGCAGCCAAGGGAGTACTGACGCACCGTATGGCTACACCTTC
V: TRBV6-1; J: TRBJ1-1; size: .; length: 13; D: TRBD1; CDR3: CASISTGGTEAFF; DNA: TGTGCCAGCATATCGACAGGGGGCACTGAAGCTTTCTTT
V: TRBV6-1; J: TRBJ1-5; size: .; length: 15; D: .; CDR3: CASRSTWGSNQPQHF; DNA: TGTGCCAGCAGGTCAACATGGGGTAGCAATCAGCCCCAGCATTTT
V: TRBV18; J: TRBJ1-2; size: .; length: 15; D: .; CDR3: CASSLRDGSSNGYTF; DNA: TGTGCCAGCTCACTCCGGGACGGAAGCTCTAATGGCTACACCTTC
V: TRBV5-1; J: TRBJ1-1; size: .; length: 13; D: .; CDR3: CASSLGVGAGAFF; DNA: TGCGCCAGCAGCTTGGGTGTGGGGGCTGGGGCTTTCTTT
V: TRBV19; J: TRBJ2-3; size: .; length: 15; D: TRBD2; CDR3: CASSLFRTSGDTQYF; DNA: TGTGCCAGTAGTCTATTCAGGACTAGCGGAGATACGCAGTATTTT
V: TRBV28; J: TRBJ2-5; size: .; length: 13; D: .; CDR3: CASSLWSQETQYF; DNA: TGTGCCAGCAGTTTGTGGAGTCAAGAGACCCAGTACTTC
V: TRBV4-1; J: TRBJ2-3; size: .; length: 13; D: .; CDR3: CASSQMHTDTQYF; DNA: TGCGCCAGCAGCCAGATGCACACAGATACGCAGTATTTT
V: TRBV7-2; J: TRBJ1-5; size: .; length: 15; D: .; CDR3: CASSLVKGGNQPQHF; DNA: TGTGCCAGCAGCTTAGTAAAAGGGGGCAATCAGCCCCAGCATTTT
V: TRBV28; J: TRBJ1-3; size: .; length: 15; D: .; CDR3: CASSPDGRVSNTIYF; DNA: TGTGCCAGCAGTCCGGATGGAAGAGTCTCAAACACCATATATTTT
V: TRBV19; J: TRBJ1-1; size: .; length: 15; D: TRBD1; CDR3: CASSPDRGVNTEAFF; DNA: TGTGCCAGTAGTCCAGACAGGGGAGTGAACACTGAAGCTTTCTTT
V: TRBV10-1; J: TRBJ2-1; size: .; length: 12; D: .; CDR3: CASSEYSGEQFF; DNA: TGCGCCAGCAGTGAGTATAGTGGCGAGCAGTTCTTC
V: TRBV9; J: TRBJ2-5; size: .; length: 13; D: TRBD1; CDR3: CASSEGQGETQYF; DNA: TGTGCCAGCAGCGAGGGACAGGGAGAGACCCAGTACTTC
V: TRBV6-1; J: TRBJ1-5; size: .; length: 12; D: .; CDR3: CASSLGSGAQHF; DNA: TGTGCCAGCAGTTTGGGGTCTGGGGCCCAGCATTTT
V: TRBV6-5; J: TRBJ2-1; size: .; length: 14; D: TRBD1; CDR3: CASRRTGRNNEQFF; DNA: TGTGCCAGCAGAAGGACAGGGAGGAACAATGAGCAGTTCTTC
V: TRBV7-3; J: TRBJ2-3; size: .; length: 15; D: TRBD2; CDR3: CASSPQRDSTDTQYF; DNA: TGTGCCAGCAGCCCCCAGCGGGATAGCACAGATACGCAGTATTTT
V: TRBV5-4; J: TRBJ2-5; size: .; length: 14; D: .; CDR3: CASSVQGVKETQYF; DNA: TGTGCCAGCAGCGTACAGGGTGTTAAAGAGACCCAGTACTTC